The entry that follows covers one T cell receptor (beta chain) sequence. These data are taken from a study of liver allograft versus peripheral blood T cells. At the level of the study: Comparing T cell receptor repertoires in transplanted livers with those in recipients' peripheral blood was part of the design.

Per the germline V gene, CDR1 is LNHDA and CDR2 is SQIVND (reference sequence). The CDR3 extends over 13 amino acids. Trimming took off 3 bases at V and 1 base at J, with 7 bases between the two ends. TCRdb reprocessed the reads with MiXCR, giving one entry per CDR3 protein. The sample lists approximately 13,000 distinct CDR3 sequences, approximately 22% occurring once. This clonotype was obtained from a human patient who had a liver transplant. Some T cells could come from the graft donor. This chain connects TRBV19 to TRBJ2-7; D is perhaps TRBD2 (6 bases). The CDR3 nucleotides are TGTGCCAGTAGTATTAGCGGATCCTACGAGCAGTACTTC. This codes for CASSISGSYEQYF.